The 25 T cell receptor beta chains below come from one sample, sequenced in a study of blood T cell repertoires in COVID-19. Some clones are missing from TCRdb's copy, which holds only in-frame ones; the method was immunoSEQ multiplex PCR. This sample has about 76,000 clones, with around four fifths found just once. Material: peripheral blood. These receptors originate from a human donor in a cohort sampled during active COVID-19.

With respect to this clone: The sample holds other DNA sequences that translate to the same CDR3. The chain links TRBV6-5 to TRBJ2-7, with D possibly matching TRBD1 (6 bases). The germline gives CDR1 MNHEY, CDR2 SVGAGI. V lost 6 bases to trimming and J lost 0 bases, with 9 bases between them. This CDR3 has 13 amino acids. The CDR3 coding sequence is TGTGCCAGCAGACAGGGTAGCTCCTACGAGCAGTACTTC. Amino acid sequence: CASRQGSSYEQYF.

This clone was detected only a few times. The rearrangement uses TRBV30 and TRBJ1-3, with no clear D. CDR1 GTSNPN and CDR2 SVGIG come from the germline V gene (reference sequence). CDR3 length: 16 residues. V lost 4 bases and J lost 0, with 16 bases in between. CDR3 residues: CAWTYPGFDSGNTIYF. CDR3 bases: TGTGCCTGGACATATCCGGGATTCGACTCTGGAAACACCATATATTTT.

V is TRBV2 and J is TRBJ2-1; D not certain. This CDR3 has 13 residues. Deletions cut 6 bases from V and 0 bases from J, with 6 bases between. Germline V gene sequence: CDR1 SNHLY, CDR2 FYNNEI. The CDR3 here is CASRADSYNEQFF. CDR3 nucleotide sequence: TGTGCCAGCAGGGCCGACTCCTACAATGAGCAGTTCTTC. Variable domain in full (rest from reference TRBV2 and TRBJ2-1): EPEVTQTPSHQVTQMGQEVILRCVPISNHLYFYWYRQILGQKVEFLVSFYNNEISEKSEIFDDQFSVERPDGSNFTLKIRSTKLEDSAMYFCASRADSYNEQFFGPGTRLTVL.

The V and J genes are TRBV6-5 and TRBJ2-3; 12 positions agree with TRBD2. Unmatched junction bases numbered 5, after V lost 5 bases and J lost 5 bases. CDR1 and CDR2 (germline): MNHEY, SVGAGI. This CDR3 is built from 15 residues. CDR3 region: CASSRTSGAIDTQYF. CDR3 bases: TGTGCCAGCAGTCGGACTAGCGGGGCGATAGATACGCAGTATTTT.

The CDR3, as DNA: TGTGCCAGCAGCTTTGGGAGGGATCAGCCCCAGCATTTT. The encoded protein is CASSFGRDQPQHF. The chain joins TRBV7-9 to TRBJ1-5; D gene uncertain. Germline V lookup: CDR1 SEHNR, CDR2 FQNEAQ (reference sequence). This CDR3 spans 13 amino acids. Trimming stripped 3 bases from V and 5 bases from J, with 8 bases between.

Only one count was recorded for this clone. The chain uses TRBV19 and TRBJ1-5, with D possibly matching TRBD1 (6 bases). CDR3 length: 15 residues. Germline V gene data show CDR1 as LNHDA and CDR2 as SQIVND (reference sequence). V lost 5 bases to trimming and J lost 6 bases, with 17 bases between them. In nucleotides, the CDR3 is TGTGCCAGTAGTTCAGACCAGGGGAGGGCTCAGCCCCAGCATTTT. Its translation is CASSSDQGRAQPQHF.

This clone is medium-sized in the sample. The chain employs TRBV18 and TRBJ1-4; no clear D gene. Germline CDR1 KGHSH, CDR2 LQKENI. V was shortened by 3 bases and J by 8 bases, with 10 bases between the two germline ends. This CDR3 is built from 13 residues. The CDR3 loop is CASSPQAGEKLFF. CDR3 sequence (DNA): TGTGCCAGCTCACCGCAGGCCGGAGAAAAACTGTTTTTT.

The J gene is TRBJ2-7, the V gene TRBV18; 7 nucleotides align to TRBD1. CDR3 length: 15 residues. V lost 3 bases, J lost 1 base, and 6 bases stayed unmatched. CDR1 is KGHSH, CDR2 LQKENI, per germline. The CDR3 DNA reads TGTGCCAGCTCACCCTCGACAGGGAGATCCTACGAGCAGTACTTC. Translation: CASSPSTGRSYEQYF.

The gene calls are TRBV5-4 and TRBJ1-2; D is possibly TRBD1 (5 bases). Trimming took off 5 bases at V and 8 bases at J, with 19 bases between the two ends. This CDR3 contains 14 residues. The germline gives CDR1 SGHNT, CDR2 YYREEE (reference sequence). CDR3 sequence reads: CASSQKRGIFGYTF. DNA for the CDR3: TGTGCCAGCAGTCAAAAACGGGGGATCTTCGGCTACACCTTC.

The rearrangement joins TRBV12-3 or TRBV12-4 to TRBJ2-1, with a possible D match to TRBD1 (6 bases). Trimming shortened V by 4 bases and J by 6 bases, and 7 bases separated the two germline ends. This CDR3 contains 12 residues. Here the CDR3 DNA reads TGTGCCAGCAGTTCACAGGGCAATGAGCAGTTCTTC. It yields the protein CASSSQGNEQFF.

This sequence joins TRBV5-4 and TRBJ2-2, with 7 nucleotides matching TRBD2. This CDR3 is built from 14 residues. Germline V gene lookup returns CDR1 SGHNT and CDR2 YYREEE (reference sequence). V gave up 4 bases and J gave up 6 bases; unmatched junction bases: 6. The CDR3 nucleotides read TGTGCCAGCAGCCTCCGGACTAGAGCCGGGGAGCTGTTTTTT. Amino acid sequence: CASSLRTRAGELFF.

The chain uses TRBV5-1 and TRBJ2-3; tentative D call: TRBD2 (5 bases). V lost 2 bases and J 0 bases, leaving 10 bases between the germline ends. Germline CDR1 and CDR2: SGHRS and YFSETQ. The CDR3 totals 15 residues. CDR3 sequence: CASSLDYTSTDTQYF. The CDR3 bases are TGCGCCAGCAGCTTAGACTACACTAGCACAGATACGCAGTATTTT.

This chain joins TRBV19 and TRBJ1-5; no reliable D call. Germline CDR1 is LNHDA and CDR2 is SQIVND (reference sequence). V shed 6 bases and J shed 7 bases, with 13 bases lying between them. The CDR3 runs to 13 residues. The CDR3 here is CASSTRARQPQHF. CDR3 DNA: TGTGCCAGTAGCACGAGGGCACGGCAGCCCCAGCATTTT.

This chain uses TRBV5-6 with TRBJ1-4; weak D call: TRBD1 (5 bases). Germline V gene data show CDR1 as SGHDT and CDR2 as YYEEEE. V lost 4 bases, J lost 6 bases, and 16 bases lay in between. The CDR3 is made up of 15 amino acids. The CDR3 loop reads CASSEQGVLDEKLFF. The CDR3 region has the DNA TGTGCCAGCAGCGAGCAGGGCGTACTGGATGAAAAACTGTTTTTT.

The genes are TRBV7-9 and TRBJ2-7; no clear D. Germline assignment: CDR1 SEHNR and CDR2 FQNEAQ (reference sequence). This CDR3 is built from 16 residues. Trimming pared 2 bases from V and 4 bases from J, leaving 18 bases between. CDR3 sequence: CASSLFAGSFLYEQYF. DNA for the CDR3: TGTGCCAGCAGCTTATTCGCTGGCAGTTTTCTTTACGAGCAGTACTTC. Based on the CDR3 plus reference TRBV7-9 and TRBJ2-7, the full variable domain is DTGVSQNPRHKITKRGQNVTFRCDPISEHNRLYWYRQTLGQGPEFLTYFQNEAQLEKSRLLSDRFSAERPKGSFSTLEIQRTEQGDSAMYLCASSLFAGSFLYEQYFGPGTRLTVT.

The V and J genes are TRBV5-4 and TRBJ2-7; 10 bases align to TRBD1. V shed 7 bases, J shed 3 bases, and the junction held 10 bases outside the gene matches. The CDR3 is 15 amino acids. Germline CDR1 and CDR2: SGHNT and YYREEE (reference sequence). This chain's CDR3 is CASADRGRGYYEQYF. CDR3 coding DNA: TGTGCCAGCGCTGACAGGGGGCGGGGATACTACGAGCAGTACTTC. The complete variable domain, with remaining parts taken from reference TRBV5-4 and TRBJ2-7, reads ETGVTQSPTHLIKTRGQQVTLRCSSQSGHNTVSWYQQALGQGPQFIFQYYREEENGRGNFPPRFSGLQFPNYSSELNVNALELDDSALYLCASADRGRGYYEQYFGPGTRLTVT.

This clone was seen only a few times. The chain combines TRBV5-4 with TRBJ2-7, with D tentatively TRBD1 (6 bases). The V gene lost 4 bases and the J gene lost 5 bases, with 19 bases spanning the gap. There are 15 residues in the CDR3. CDR1 and CDR2 from the germline V gene are SGHNT and YYREEE (reference sequence). The CDR3 here is CASSPAGGTLHEQYF. The CDR3 DNA is TGTGCCAGCAGCCCGGCTGGGGGCACGTTACACGAGCAGTACTTC.

The sample holds one count of this clone. The chain couples TRBV24-1 to TRBJ1-5; D unresolved. The CDR3 loop spans 16 amino acids. CDR1 and CDR2 (germline): KGHDR, SFDVKD. Trimming took off 2 bases at V and 9 bases at J, with 19 bases between the two ends. The CDR3 reads CATSDSTLGAYGPQHF. For the CDR3, the DNA is TGTGCCACCAGTGATTCAACCCTGGGAGCCTACGGGCCCCAGCATTTT.

This sequence joins TRBV7-2 and TRBJ1-5; 9 positions agree with TRBD1. This CDR3 has 19 amino acids. Germline V lookup: CDR1 SGHTA, CDR2 FQGNSA. The V gene end was trimmed by 0 bases and the J gene end by 2 bases; junction bases not matched to a gene: 11. The DNA of the CDR3 is TGTGCCAGCAGCTTAGCCGTTACAGGGGGCGGTCAACGCAATCAGCCCCAGCATTTT. Residues: CASSLAVTGGGQRNQPQHF.

The gene calls are TRBV3-1 (or the pseudogene TRBV3-2) and TRBJ1-2; 7 bases fit TRBD1. The ends lost 3 bases at V and 8 bases at J; junction bases unmatched: 6. This CDR3 has 13 residues. CDR1 is LGHDT and CDR2 is YNNKEL in the germline V gene (reference sequence). The CDR3 is CASSQWTGRGYTF. CDR3 sequence (DNA): TGTGCCAGCAGCCAGTGGACAGGCCGAGGCTACACCTTC.

This sequence joins TRBV29-1 and TRBJ1-1; no reliable D call. Between the trimmed V and J ends, which lost 1 base and 4 bases, there was a span of 10 bases. Germline-derived CDR1 and CDR2 are SQVTM and ANQGSEA. The CDR3 runs 13 residues. The CDR3 coding sequence is TGCAGCGTTGAAGGTGATGGGCTCACTGAAGCTTTCTTT. Its protein is CSVEGDGLTEAFF.

The J gene is TRBJ1-1, the V gene TRBV11-2, with D unresolved. CDR1 and CDR2 (germline): SGHAT, FQNNGV. This CDR3 comprises 15 residues. The ends were cut back, 1 base at V and 5 bases at J, with 14 bases in the middle. The CDR3 loop is CASSLARNQKTEAFF. Here the CDR3 DNA reads TGTGCCAGCAGCTTAGCCAGAAATCAGAAGACTGAAGCTTTCTTT.

The V and J genes are TRBV2 and TRBJ1-1; TRBD1 matches 7 bases. Germline CDR1 SNHLY, CDR2 FYNNEI. The ends lost 7 bases at V and 5 bases at J; junction bases unmatched: 7. CDR3 length: 13 amino acids. This chain's CDR3 is CASTKEQGTEAFF. The CDR3 DNA follows: TGTGCCAGCACCAAAGAACAGGGGACTGAAGCTTTCTTT.

This sequence joins TRBV5-5 and TRBJ1-6; D not resolved. The CDR3 loop spans 17 amino acids. Looked up from germline, CDR1 is SGHKS and CDR2 is YYEKEE (reference sequence). V was pared by 0 bases and J by 7 bases, with 17 bases between. The CDR3 sequence: CASSLALDSIGNSPLHF. DNA of the CDR3: TGTGCCAGCAGCTTGGCCCTCGACTCTATAGGAAATTCACCCCTCCACTTT.

CDR3 protein: CASSPLRTGYNSPLHF. CDR3 coding DNA: TGCGCCAGCAGCCCCCTTAGGACAGGCTATAATTCACCCCTCCACTTT. The rearrangement links TRBV4-1 to TRBJ1-6; 7 bases fit TRBD1. Germline V lookup: CDR1 MGHRA, CDR2 YSYEKL. The CDR3 sequence is 16 residues long. Unmatched junction bases numbered 6, after V lost 4 bases and J lost 3 bases.